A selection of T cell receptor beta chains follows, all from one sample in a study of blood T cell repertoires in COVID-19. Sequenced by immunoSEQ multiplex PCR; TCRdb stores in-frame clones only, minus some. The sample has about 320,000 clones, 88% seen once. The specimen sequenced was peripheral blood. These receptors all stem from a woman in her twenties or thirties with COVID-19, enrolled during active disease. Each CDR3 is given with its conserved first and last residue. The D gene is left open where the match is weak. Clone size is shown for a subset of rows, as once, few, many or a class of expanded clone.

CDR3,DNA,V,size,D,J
CASSPGQGSVMANEKLFF,TGCGCCAGCAGCCCGGGACAGGGGTCGGTTATGGCCAATGAAAAACTGTTTTTT,TRBV5-1,.,TRBD1,TRBJ1-4
CASVWDLGADTEAFF,TGTGCCAGCGTGTGGGATCTTGGGGCGGACACTGAAGCTTTCTTT,TRBV2,.,.,TRBJ1-1
CASSLSGRTTEAFF,TGTGCCAGCAGCTTGAGCGGTCGAACCACTGAAGCTTTCTTT,TRBV11-1,.,.,TRBJ1-1
CASSPDRTNTEAFF,TGTGCCAGCTCACCGGACAGAACAAACACTGAAGCTTTCTTT,TRBV18,.,.,TRBJ1-1
CASSSYYNQPQHF,TGTGCCAGCAGTTCCTACTACAATCAGCCCCAGCATTTT,TRBV27,once,.,TRBJ1-5
CASSLRRGTGWDEQFF,TGTGCCAGCAGCTTAAGGAGGGGGACAGGCTGGGATGAGCAGTTCTTC,TRBV11-3,once,TRBD1,TRBJ2-1
CASSSGQGANYGYTF,TGTGCCAGCAGTTCAGGACAGGGTGCTAACTATGGCTACACCTTC,TRBV7-2,.,TRBD1,TRBJ1-2
CASSAGGYGYTF,TGTGCCAGCAGTGCCGGTGGCTATGGCTACACCTTC,TRBV28,.,.,TRBJ1-2
CASSLFTGRYEQYF,TGTGCCAGCAGCTTGTTTACAGGGAGATACGAGCAGTACTTC,TRBV5-6,.,.,TRBJ2-7
CASSLGGGFSYNSPLHF,TGTGCCAGCAGTTTGGGGGGGGGATTTTCCTATAATTCACCCCTCCACTTT,TRBV28,.,.,TRBJ1-6
CASSEGVGAGKTQYF,TGTGCCAGCAGTGAAGGTGTAGGGGCAGGGAAGACCCAGTACTTC,TRBV25-1,once,.,TRBJ2-5
CASSTQGTGELFF,TGTGCCAGCAGCACACAGGGCACCGGGGAGCTGTTTTTT,TRBV7-9,.,.,TRBJ2-2
CASSLLGGTSTDTQYF,TGTGCCAGCAGCCTCCTCGGGGGGACTAGCACAGATACGCAGTATTTT,TRBV7-9,.,TRBD2,TRBJ2-3
CASSFGSTEAFF,TGTGCCAGCAGCTTCGGTAGCACTGAAGCTTTCTTT,TRBV7-9,once,.,TRBJ1-1
CASGDRGLLDTQYF,TGTGCCAGCGGGGATCGGGGTCTCTTGGATACGCAGTATTTT,TRBV11-2,.,.,TRBJ2-3
CASSLATGSNEKLFF,TGTGCCAGCAGCTTAGCGACGGGGTCTAATGAAAAACTGTTTTTT,TRBV7-8,.,.,TRBJ1-4
CATSSGGPRDEQFF,TGTGCCACCAGCAGCGGGGGGCCGAGGGATGAGCAGTTCTTC,TRBV15,.,.,TRBJ2-1
CASSSQGGGEQFF,TGTGCCAGCAGCTCACAGGGGGGCGGGGAGCAGTTCTTC,TRBV7-9,.,TRBD1,TRBJ2-1
CASSVVAVADTQYF,TGTGCCAGCAGCGTAGTGGCAGTGGCAGATACGCAGTATTTT,TRBV9,.,.,TRBJ2-3
CASRDLGQGYGYTF,TGTGCCAGCAGGGATTTAGGACAGGGCTATGGCTACACCTTC,TRBV28,.,TRBD1,TRBJ1-2
CASSTQQGYYGYTF,TGTGCCAGCAGCACACAACAGGGGTACTATGGCTACACCTTC,TRBV7-3,.,TRBD1,TRBJ1-2
CATSDFRTEGTDTQYF,TGTGCCACCAGTGATTTTCGGACGGAGGGGACAGATACGCAGTATTTT,TRBV24-1,.,.,TRBJ2-3
CASSYGQYNEQFF,TGCGCCAGCAGCTACGGACAGTACAATGAGCAGTTCTTC,TRBV5-1,.,.,TRBJ2-1
CASKGQGNYGYTF,TGTGCCAGCAAGGGACAGGGTAACTATGGCTACACCTTC,TRBV6-5,.,TRBD1,TRBJ1-2
CASSLEQGADEQYF,TGTGCCAGCAGCTTAGAACAGGGGGCAGACGAGCAGTACTTC,TRBV7-6,once,TRBD1,TRBJ2-7
CASSEWGQGYQPQHF,TGTGCCAGCAGTGAATGGGGACAGGGATATCAGCCCCAGCATTTT,TRBV6-1,once,TRBD1,TRBJ1-5
CATSRNRRGGVADTQYF,TGTGCCACCAGCAGGAACCGGAGGGGGGGTGTCGCAGATACGCAGTATTTT,TRBV15,.,.,TRBJ2-3
CASSLTSGGLPDTQYF,TGTGCCAGCAGCTTGACAAGCGGGGGATTGCCAGATACGCAGTATTTT,TRBV5-6,.,TRBD2,TRBJ2-3
CASSPGVGGYGYTF,TGTGCCAGCAGTCCGGGGGTGGGCGGCTATGGCTACACCTTC,TRBV6-5,.,.,TRBJ1-2
CASSRRTSGGRNEQFF,TGTGCCAGTAGTCGCCGGACTAGCGGGGGGCGGAATGAGCAGTTCTTC,TRBV19,.,TRBD2,TRBJ2-1
CATSPDFIRQFF,TGTGCCACCAGTCCGGACTTTATTCGACAGTTCTTC,TRBV15,.,.,TRBJ2-1
CASSQDGGWSGELFF,TGTGCCAGCAGCCAAGATGGGGGCTGGTCCGGGGAGCTGTTTTTT,TRBV3-1/TRBV3-2,.,.,TRBJ2-2
CASSITELYGYTF,TGTGCCAGTAGTATTACTGAACTCTATGGCTACACCTTC,TRBV19,.,.,TRBJ1-2
CASSSAGGGTDTQYF,TGTGCCAGCAGCTCCGCGGGGGGCGGCACAGATACGCAGTATTTT,TRBV7-2,.,TRBD2,TRBJ2-3
CASSLAGQLMNTEAFF,TGCGCCAGCAGCTTGGCCGGACAGCTCATGAACACTGAAGCTTTCTTT,TRBV5-1,.,.,TRBJ1-1
CASSPEIRGLTNEQFF,TGCGCCAGCAGCCCCGAGATCAGGGGGCTAACCAATGAGCAGTTCTTC,TRBV4-1,.,TRBD1,TRBJ2-1
CSASSQINQPQHF,TGCAGTGCTAGTAGTCAGATCAATCAGCCCCAGCATTTT,TRBV20-1,.,.,TRBJ1-5
CASSQAGSNEQFF,TGTGCCAGCAGCCAGGCGGGGTCCAATGAGCAGTTCTTC,TRBV12-3/TRBV12-4,.,.,TRBJ2-1
CATRDSGINNEQFF,TGTGCCACCCGAGATAGCGGGATAAACAATGAGCAGTTCTTC,TRBV24-1,.,TRBD2,TRBJ2-1
CASRDRDRDYGYTF,TGTGCCAGTAGGGACCGGGACAGGGACTATGGCTACACCTTC,TRBV19,.,TRBD1,TRBJ1-2
CATSLTGNTEAFF,TGTGCCACCAGCTTGACAGGGAACACTGAAGCTTTCTTT,TRBV15,.,.,TRBJ1-1
CASSFGQEINYGYTF,TGTGCCAGCAGTTTTGGACAGGAGATAAACTATGGCTACACCTTC,TRBV6-6,once,TRBD1,TRBJ1-2
CATSRDYRLAFF,TGTGCCACCAGCAGAGACTATAGATTGGCTTTCTTT,TRBV15,.,.,TRBJ1-1
CASSSRVQETQYF,TGTGCCAGCAGCTCCCGGGTCCAAGAGACCCAGTACTTC,TRBV9,.,.,TRBJ2-5
CASSPRTGAQSSNSPLHF,TGTGCCAGCAGCCCCCGGACAGGGGCTCAATCCTCAAATTCACCCCTCCACTTT,TRBV5-5,.,TRBD1,TRBJ1-6
CASNPQPGPSDTEAFF,TGTGCCAGCAACCCCCAGCCAGGGCCCTCTGACACTGAAGCTTTCTTT,TRBV2,.,.,TRBJ1-1
CASSIDRLLNTGELFF,TGTGCCAGTAGTATAGATAGACTCCTGAACACCGGGGAGCTGTTTTTT,TRBV19,.,.,TRBJ2-2
CAISEAGGGYTF,TGTGCCATCAGTGAAGCCGGGGGGGGCTACACCTTC,TRBV10-3,.,.,TRBJ1-2
CASSQDSGYTEAFF,TGTGCCAGCAGCCAAGATTCAGGGTACACTGAAGCTTTCTTT,TRBV3-1/TRBV3-2,.,.,TRBJ1-1
CASSYSALVASPLHF,TGTGCCAGCAGTTACTCTGCCCTAGTGGCCTCACCCCTCCACTTT,TRBV6-5,.,.,TRBJ1-6
CASSQALAGYGYTF,TGTGCCAGCAGCCAAGCGTTGGCGGGGTATGGCTACACCTTC,TRBV3-1/TRBV3-2,.,.,TRBJ1-2
CASSIHGGQENTEAFF,TGTGCCAGCTCAATCCACGGCGGGCAGGAGAACACTGAAGCTTTCTTT,TRBV18,.,.,TRBJ1-1
CASSSGLAAGDTQYF,TGTGCCAGCAGCTCCGGACTAGCGGCGGGAGATACGCAGTATTTT,TRBV5-4,.,TRBD2,TRBJ2-3
CASSFPGTGYGYTF,TGTGCCAGCAGCTTTCCCGGGACAGGCTATGGCTACACCTTC,TRBV9,.,TRBD1,TRBJ1-2
CASRPGTGAKGYTF,TGTGCCAGCAGACCCGGGACAGGGGCAAAGGGCTACACCTTC,TRBV28,few,TRBD1,TRBJ1-2
CASSTQIGAGGNTGELFF,TGTGCCAGCAGTACCCAGATAGGAGCGGGGGGGAACACCGGGGAGCTGTTTTTT,TRBV28,.,TRBD2,TRBJ2-2
CASSHRGESYNEQFF,TGTGCCAGCAGTCACAGGGGGGAGTCCTACAATGAGCAGTTCTTC,TRBV2,.,TRBD1,TRBJ2-1
CASSQPGTGTRQRALHF,TGCGCCAGCAGCCAACCCGGGACAGGGACAAGGCAGCGGGCCCTCCACTTT,TRBV4-1,once,TRBD1,TRBJ1-6
CASSLDRAGFGETQYF,TGTGCCAGCAGCTTGGACAGGGCAGGTTTCGGGGAGACCCAGTACTTC,TRBV5-4,few,.,TRBJ2-5
CASSTGLDYNEQFF,TGTGCCAGTAGTACGGGACTAGACTACAATGAGCAGTTCTTC,TRBV19,.,TRBD2,TRBJ2-1